This entry concerns a single T cell receptor (beta chain). Its antigen is not identified. The CDR3 extends over 16 amino acids. V shed 3 bases and J shed 8 bases, with 19 bases lying between them. CDR1 LNHDA and CDR2 SQIVND come from the germline V gene (reference sequence). These data are taken from a study of T cell repertoires in cytomegalovirus infection. Study-wide findings and caveats: HLA-C-restricted, CMV-specific TCR beta clonotypes were dominant ex vivo.

From the reads, TCRdb called clonotypes with MiXCR, one entry per CDR3 protein. Of 110,000 or so distinct CDR3 sequences in the sample, around 30% were seen once. The clonotype was recovered from a human donor in good health (CMV status not recorded). Some clones in this sample may be carry-over from other donors' samples. The starting material was CD8+ T cells from cultured PBMCs, obtained from culture after CMV antigen stimulation. This sequence joins TRBV19 and TRBJ2-2; either TRBD1 or TRBD2 may supply D (5 bases each). Written as DNA, the CDR3 is TGTGCCAGTAGTATGCAAGCCCAGGGAGATGGAGGGGAGCTGTTTTTT. It is translated as CASSMQAQGDGGELFF. The full variable domain, with the rest looked up from reference TRBV19 and TRBJ2-2, is DGGITQSPKYLFRKEGQNVTLSCEQNLNHDAMYWYRQDPGQGLRLIYYSQIVNDFQKGDIAEGYSVSREKKESFPLTVTSAQKNPTAFYLCASSMQAQGDGGELFFGEGSRLTVL.